There are a few counts of the clone carrying this T cell receptor (beta chain). PCR was performed a second time for roughly 7 to 12 cycles using a sample-barcoded 5' primer and a J-beta primer mix. TCRdb re-called the 5' RACE reads with MiXCR, one entry per CDR3 protein. Of around 1,000,000 distinct CDR3 sequences listed, approximately 25% are singletons. The data belong to a study of blood T cells in healthy people across ages. The wider study: Template switching caught about one barcoded beta molecule for each two T cells.

With 0 bases removed from V and 4 bases from J, the gap between germline ends came to 6 bases. Germline values: CDR1 SQVTM, CDR2 ANQGSEA. The CDR3 is 12 amino acids. This sample also appeared in a second study, on T cells of mothers and their children. That work states: In cDNA synthesis, all of the extracted RNA was used at approximately 1.6 ug per 15 ul. The M1S primer of the second PCR added sample barcodes and 2-4 random nucleotides. Similar effects of thymic selection on TCR recombination output were recorded in related and unrelated pairs.

V and J are TRBV29-1 and TRBJ1-2; D call uncertain. The material sequenced was blood. The origin of this receptor is a girl aged 2-10 years in good health. CDR3 DNA sequence: TGCAGCGTTGAAGAGGGGTTCTATGGCTACACCTTC. Protein: CSVEEGFYGYTF.